This T cell receptor beta chain was observed in a study of blood T cell repertoires in COVID-19. Study-wide context: COVID-19 samples from acute and convalescent phases originated in the United States, Italy and Spain. From T cells, B-cell-depleted T cells, or PBMCs came the material, which was cDNA or gDNA.

There are 15 residues in the CDR3. V shed 7 bases and J 3 bases; nucleotides not matched to a gene: 3. Germline V gene sequence: CDR1 WSHSY, CDR2 SAAADI. Individuals drawn from about 26 US areas were roughly 18 to 89 years old. Clinical history reported by participants formed the basis on which cohorts were assigned. The repertoire was sequenced with immunoSEQ multiplex PCR; TCRdb's copy has only in-frame clones and lacks some. The sample yields 250,000 or so clones, around 88% seen once. The origin of this receptor is a woman in her 40s with acute COVID-19. Specimen: PBMCs or T cells enriched from blood (not recorded which). V gene TRBV10-2 combines with J gene TRBJ1-4, with 12 positions matching TRBD1. CDR3 sequence reads: CASKGTGGPNEKLFF. The CDR3 bases are TGCGCCAGCAAGGGGACAGGGGGCCCTAATGAAAAACTGTTTTTT.